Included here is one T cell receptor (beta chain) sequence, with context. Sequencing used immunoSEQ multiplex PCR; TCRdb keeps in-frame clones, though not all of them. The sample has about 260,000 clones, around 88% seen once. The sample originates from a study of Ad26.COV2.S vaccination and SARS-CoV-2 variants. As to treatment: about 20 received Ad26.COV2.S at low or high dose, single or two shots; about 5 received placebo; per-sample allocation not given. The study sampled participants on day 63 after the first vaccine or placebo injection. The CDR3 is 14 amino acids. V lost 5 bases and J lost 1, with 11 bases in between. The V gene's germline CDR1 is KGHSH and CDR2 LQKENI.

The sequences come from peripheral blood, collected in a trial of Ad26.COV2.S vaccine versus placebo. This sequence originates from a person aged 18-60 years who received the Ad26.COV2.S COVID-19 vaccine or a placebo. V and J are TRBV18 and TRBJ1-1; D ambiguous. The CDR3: CASSEGGGNTEAFF. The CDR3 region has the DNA TGTGCCAGCTCAGAGGGTGGCGGGAACACTGAAGCTTTCTTT.